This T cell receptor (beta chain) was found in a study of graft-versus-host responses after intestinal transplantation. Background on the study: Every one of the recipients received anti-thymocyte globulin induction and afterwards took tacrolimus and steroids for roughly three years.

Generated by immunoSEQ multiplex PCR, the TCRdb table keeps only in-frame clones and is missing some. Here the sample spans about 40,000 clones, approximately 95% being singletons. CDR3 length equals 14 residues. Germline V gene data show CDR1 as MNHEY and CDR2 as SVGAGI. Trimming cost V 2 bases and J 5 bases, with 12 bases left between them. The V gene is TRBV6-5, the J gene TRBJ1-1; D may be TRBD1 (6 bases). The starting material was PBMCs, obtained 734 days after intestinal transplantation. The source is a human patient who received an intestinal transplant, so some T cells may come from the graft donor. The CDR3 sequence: CASSYNRDNTEAFF. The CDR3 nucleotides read TGTGCCAGCAGTTACAACCGGGACAATACTGAAGCTTTCTTT.